This T cell receptor (beta chain) is from a study of shared clonotypes between healthy human individuals. Background on the study: Donor composition was two women and a few men, aged 18 to 49.

Once extracted for a subset, genomic DNA was divided evenly among several immunoSEQ plates. Unsorted PBMC samples were amplified in replicate PCRs containing 300 ng DNA, some 33,000 T cell genomes. Ten immunoSEQ deep assay plates were used by the authors to sequence unsorted PBMC DNA. Libraries were prepared by immunoSEQ multiplex PCR; TCRdb keeps only in-frame clonotypes and omits some of them. The sample holds more than 400,000 clones, about 72% seen once. Germline V lookup: CDR1 GTSNPN, CDR2 SVGIG (reference sequence). This CDR3 has 14 amino acids. Trimming removed 0 bases from V and 3 bases from J, with 8 bases in between.

The clonotype originates from a woman in her 40s in good health. Some clones in this sample may be carry-over from other donors' samples. The specimen sequenced was PBMCs. The V call is TRBV30, the J call TRBJ1-4; D is unresolved. The CDR3 loop reads CAWSVLSANEKLFF. In DNA form, the CDR3 reads TGTGCCTGGAGTGTTCTCTCGGCTAATGAAAAACTGTTTTTT.